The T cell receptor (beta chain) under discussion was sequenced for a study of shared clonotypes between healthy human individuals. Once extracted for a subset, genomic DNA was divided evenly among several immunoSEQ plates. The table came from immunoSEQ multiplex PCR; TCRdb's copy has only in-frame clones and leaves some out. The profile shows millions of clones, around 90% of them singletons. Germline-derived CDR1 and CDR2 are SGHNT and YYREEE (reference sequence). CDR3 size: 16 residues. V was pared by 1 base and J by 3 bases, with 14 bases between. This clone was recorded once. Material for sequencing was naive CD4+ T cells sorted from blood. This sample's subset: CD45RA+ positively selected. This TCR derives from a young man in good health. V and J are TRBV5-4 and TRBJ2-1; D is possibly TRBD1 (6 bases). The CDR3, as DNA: TGTGCCAGCAGCTTGTCCAACAGGGTCAACTACAATGAGCAGTTCTTC. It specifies CASSLSNRVNYNEQFF.